The source of this T cell receptor (beta chain) is a study of cytomegalovirus exposure and HLA in healthy donors. V lost 5 bases and J lost 4; bases outside the gene matches: 10. This CDR3 spans 15 amino acids. Looked up from germline, CDR1 is MNHEY and CDR2 is SVGAGI. Regarding the study as a whole: Rarity characterized most TCR sequences, yet some public TCRs appeared in many donors. Researchers catalogued roughly 150 TCR beta chains as cytomegalovirus-associated.

Regarding this clone: The antigen remains unidentified.

The protocol was immunoSEQ multiplex PCR, while the TCRdb copy is restricted to in-frame clones and leaves out a portion. The sample holds around 130,000 clones, about 90% seen once. The rearrangement links TRBV6-5 to TRBJ1-2; 7 nucleotides line up with TRBD1. The receptor comes from a man aged 25-45 years in good health and CMV-seronegative. Source material: PBMCs. The CDR3 sequence is CASSLSETGSYGYTF. The CDR3 nucleotides are TGTGCCAGCAGTCTGTCCGAGACAGGGAGCTATGGCTACACCTTC.